These 7 T cell receptor beta chains came from one sample sequenced in a study of blood T cell repertoires in COVID-19. Sequencing was performed with immunoSEQ multiplex PCR; in TCRdb, only in-frame clones are kept and a portion is missing. This sample has some 290,000 clones, with approximately 87% found just once. Material for sequencing was peripheral blood. These TCRs come from a young woman with COVID-19, enrolled during active disease.

This clone was seen more than once but under ten times. This chain connects TRBV4-1 to TRBJ1-2, with TRBD1 identical over 9 bases. The CDR3 is 15 amino acids. Trimming removed 4 bases from V and 7 bases from J; junction bases left unmatched: 10. Germline loops: CDR1 MGHRA, CDR2 YSYEKL. The CDR3 loop reads CASSPTTGTGFGYTF. In DNA form, the CDR3 reads TGCGCCAGCAGCCCCACAACCGGGACAGGGTTTGGCTACACCTTC.

V is TRBV5-1 and J is TRBJ1-1; 7 nucleotides line up with TRBD1. Germline V gene data show CDR1 as SGHRS and CDR2 as YFSETQ. The CDR3 is made up of 12 amino acids. Trimming at V came to 3 bases and at J to 5 bases, leaving 1 base not matched to a gene. This CDR3 is CASSSQGTEAFF. DNA of the CDR3: TGCGCCAGCAGCTCACAGGGGACTGAAGCTTTCTTT.

This clone was observed a single time. The chain combines TRBV6-6 with TRBJ2-5; 7 nucleotides agree with TRBD1. This CDR3 spans 14 amino acids. With 6 bases clipped from V and 2 bases from J, the junction kept 6 bases outside the gene matches. CDR1 is MNHNY, CDR2 SVGAGI, per germline (reference sequence). In DNA, the CDR3 is TGTGCCAGCAGCTACCCGGGACAGCAAGAGACCCAGTACTTC. Its translation: CASSYPGQQETQYF.

This clone was recorded once. The rearrangement joins TRBV10-1 to TRBJ1-1; D gene ambiguous. This CDR3 has 15 residues. Germline V CDR1 and CDR2: WNHNN, SYGVQD (reference sequence). The V gene lost 0 bases and the J gene lost 1 base, with 9 bases spanning the gap. This CDR3 reads CASSESGSGNTEAFF. CDR3 nucleotides: TGCGCCAGCAGTGAGTCGGGCAGTGGGAACACTGAAGCTTTCTTT.

This rearrangement joins TRBV5-8 to TRBJ1-5, with TRBD1 as a possible D gene (5 bases). V gave up 1 base and J gave up 1 base, with 9 bases separating them. This CDR3 is built from 15 residues. Germline V gene lookup returns CDR1 SGHTS and CDR2 YDEGEE. The CDR3 nucleotides read TGTGCCAGCAGCTTGAATCGGGGGAGCAATCAGCCCCAGCATTTT. Residues: CASSLNRGSNQPQHF.

This clone was found once. The chain combines TRBV9 with TRBJ1-3; tentative D call: TRBD1 (6 bases). The V gene lost 2 bases and the J gene lost 0 bases, with 21 bases spanning the gap. The CDR3 runs to 19 residues. From germline, CDR1 is SGDLS and CDR2 YYNGEE. The CDR3 loop is CASSVRDTGPRYSGNTIYF. CDR3 nucleotides: TGTGCCAGCAGCGTCCGGGACACCGGTCCTCGGTACTCTGGAAACACCATATATTTT.

This sequence joins TRBV9 and TRBJ2-7; no definite D call. Deletions cut 4 bases from V and 0 bases from J, with 17 bases between. The CDR3 is 16 amino acids. The germline V gene has CDR1 SGDLS and CDR2 YYNGEE. CDR3 sequence reads: CASSPTISLPSYEQYF. As DNA, the CDR3 is TGTGCCAGCAGCCCCACGATAAGCCTTCCCTCCTACGAGCAGTACTTC.